This paragraph reports one TCR beta chain. The sample is drawn from a study of T-cell memory formation after mild COVID-19. This CDR3 contains 15 residues. V was trimmed by 0 bases and J by 8 bases, leaving 14 bases between them. Germline values: CDR1 MGHRA, CDR2 YSYEKL. Researchers used 5'RACE with constant-segment primers to make TCR alpha and TCR beta cDNA libraries that carry sample barcodes and UMIs. Via MiXCR, TCRdb re-called the 5' RACE reads, giving one row per CDR3 protein. Altogether 500,000 to 650,000 distinct CDR3 sequences are present, less than 25% being singletons, with the ten largest covering about 8.4%.

The sample consisted of PBMCs or a T cell subset sorted from them (not recorded which). This clonotype was obtained from an adult woman who had mild COVID-19 (a few samples of this study predate the infection). Cell type and time point are not known. V is TRBV4-1 and J is TRBJ2-4; possible D gene TRBD2, 6 bases. CDR3 sequence (DNA): TGCGCCAGCAGCCAAGAAGACGGTGGAGGGGACATTCAGTACTTC. This sequence encodes CASSQEDGGGDIQYF.